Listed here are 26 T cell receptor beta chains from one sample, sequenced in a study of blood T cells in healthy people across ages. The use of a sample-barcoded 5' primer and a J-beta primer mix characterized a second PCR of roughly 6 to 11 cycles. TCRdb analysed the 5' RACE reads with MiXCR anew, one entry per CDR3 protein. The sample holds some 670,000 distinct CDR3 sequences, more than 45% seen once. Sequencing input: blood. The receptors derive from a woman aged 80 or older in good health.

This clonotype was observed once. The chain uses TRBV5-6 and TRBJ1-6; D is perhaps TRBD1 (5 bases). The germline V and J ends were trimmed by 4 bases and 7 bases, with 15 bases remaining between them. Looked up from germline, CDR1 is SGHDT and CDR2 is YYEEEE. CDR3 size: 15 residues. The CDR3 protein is CASSVGPSGNSPLHF. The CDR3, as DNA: TGTGCCAGCAGCGTGGGACCGTCGGGGAATTCACCCCTCCACTTT. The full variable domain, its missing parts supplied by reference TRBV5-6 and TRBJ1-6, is DAGVTQSPTHLIKTRGQQVTLRCSPKSGHDTVSWYQQALGQGPQFIFQYYEEEERQRGNFPDRFSGHQFPNYSSELNVNALLLGDSALYLCASSVGPSGNSPLHFGNGTRLTVT.

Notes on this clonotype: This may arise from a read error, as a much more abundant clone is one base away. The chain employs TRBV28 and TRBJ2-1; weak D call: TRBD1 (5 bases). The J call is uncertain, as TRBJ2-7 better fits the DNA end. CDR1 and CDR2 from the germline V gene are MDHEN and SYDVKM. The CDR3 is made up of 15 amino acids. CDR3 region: CASTATVSLYNEQYF. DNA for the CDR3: TGTGCCAGCACCGCGACAGTCTCCTTATACAATGAGCAGTACTTC.

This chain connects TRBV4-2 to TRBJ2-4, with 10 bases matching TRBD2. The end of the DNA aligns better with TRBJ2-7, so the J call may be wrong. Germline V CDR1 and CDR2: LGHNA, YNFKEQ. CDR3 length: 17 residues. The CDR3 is CASSQDNPSGSINEQYF. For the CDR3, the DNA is TGTGCCAGCAGCCAAGATAATCCTAGCGGGAGTATCAACGAGCAGTACTTC.

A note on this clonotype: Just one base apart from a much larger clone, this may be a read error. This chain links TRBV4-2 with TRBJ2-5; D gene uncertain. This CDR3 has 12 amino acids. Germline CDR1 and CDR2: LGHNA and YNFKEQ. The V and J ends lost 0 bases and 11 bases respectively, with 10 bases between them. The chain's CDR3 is CASSQEGKGQYF. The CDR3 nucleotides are TGTGCCAGCAGCCAAGAAGGTAAAGGACAGTACTTC.

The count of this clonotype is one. The CDR3 nucleotides read TGCGCCAGCAGCCCCGGGACTGCCGAGCAGTACTTC. As protein: CASSPGTAEQYF. The chain has TRBV5-1 and TRBJ2-5, with D tentatively TRBD2 (6 bases). TRBJ2-7 matches the DNA end more closely, so the J call is doubtful. CDR1 SGHRS and CDR2 YFSETQ come from the germline V gene. The CDR3 has 12 residues.

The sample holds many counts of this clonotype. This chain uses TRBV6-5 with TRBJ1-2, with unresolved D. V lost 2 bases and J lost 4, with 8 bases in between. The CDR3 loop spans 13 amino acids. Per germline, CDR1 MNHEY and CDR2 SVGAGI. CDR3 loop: CASSYREGYGYTF. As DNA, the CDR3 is TGTGCCAGCAGTTACAGGGAAGGCTATGGCTACACCTTC.

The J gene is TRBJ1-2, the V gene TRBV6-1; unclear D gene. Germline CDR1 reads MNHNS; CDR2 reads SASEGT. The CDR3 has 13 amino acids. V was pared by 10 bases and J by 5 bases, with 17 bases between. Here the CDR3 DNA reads TGTGCCATGCGGGAAGACGGAGGGTATGGCTACACCTTC. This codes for CAMREDGGYGYTF.

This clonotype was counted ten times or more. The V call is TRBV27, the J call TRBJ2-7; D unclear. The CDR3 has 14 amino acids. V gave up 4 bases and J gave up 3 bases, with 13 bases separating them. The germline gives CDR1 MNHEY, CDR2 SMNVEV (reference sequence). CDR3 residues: CASSSTTANYEQYF. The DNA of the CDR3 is TGTGCCAGCAGTTCTACAACCGCGAACTACGAGCAGTACTTC.

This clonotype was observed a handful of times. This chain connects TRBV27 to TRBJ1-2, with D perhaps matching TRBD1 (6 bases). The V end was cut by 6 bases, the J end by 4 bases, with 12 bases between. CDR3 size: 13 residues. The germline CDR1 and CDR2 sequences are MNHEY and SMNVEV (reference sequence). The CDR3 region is CASRGTSRYGYTF. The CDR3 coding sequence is TGTGCCAGCAGGGGGACATCTCGCTATGGCTACACCTTC.

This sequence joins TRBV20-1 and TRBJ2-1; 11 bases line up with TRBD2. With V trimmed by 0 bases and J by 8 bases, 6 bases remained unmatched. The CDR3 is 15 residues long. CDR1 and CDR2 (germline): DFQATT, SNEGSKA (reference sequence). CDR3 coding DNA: TGCAGTGCTAGAGATTCTAGCGGGGGGACGGATGAGCAGTTCTTC. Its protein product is CSARDSSGGTDEQFF.

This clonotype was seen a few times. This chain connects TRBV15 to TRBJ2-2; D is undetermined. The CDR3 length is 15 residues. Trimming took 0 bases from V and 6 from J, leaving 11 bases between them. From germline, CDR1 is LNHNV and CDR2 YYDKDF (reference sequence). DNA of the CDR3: TGTGCCACCAGCAGAGATCGAAGGTTCTCCGGGGAGCTGTTTTTT. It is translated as CATSRDRRFSGELFF.

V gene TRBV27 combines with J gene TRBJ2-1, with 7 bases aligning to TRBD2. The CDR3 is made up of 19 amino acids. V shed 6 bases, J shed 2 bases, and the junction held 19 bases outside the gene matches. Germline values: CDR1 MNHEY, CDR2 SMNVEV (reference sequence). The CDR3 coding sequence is TGTGCCAGCAGCCTAGGGCTAGTGGGAGGGCCTCTTCCCTACAATGAGCAGTTCTTC. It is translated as CASSLGLVGGPLPYNEQFF.

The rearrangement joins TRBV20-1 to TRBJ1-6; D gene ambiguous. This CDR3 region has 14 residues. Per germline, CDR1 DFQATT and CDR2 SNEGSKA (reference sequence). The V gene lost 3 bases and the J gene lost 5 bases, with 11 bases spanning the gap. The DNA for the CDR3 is TGCAGTGCTAGTTTCAGGACCAATAATTCACCCCTCCACTTT. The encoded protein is CSASFRTNNSPLHF.

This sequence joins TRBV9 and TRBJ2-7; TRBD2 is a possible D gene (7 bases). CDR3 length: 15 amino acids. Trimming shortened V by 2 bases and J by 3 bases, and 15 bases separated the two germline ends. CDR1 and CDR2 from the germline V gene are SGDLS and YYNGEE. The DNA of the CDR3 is TGTGCCAGCAGCGTCAGGGGAGGGAATATCTACGAGCAGTACTTC. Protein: CASSVRGGNIYEQYF.

CDR3: CASSPMDSSYNSPLHF. The CDR3 coding sequence is TGTGCCAGCTCACCAATGGATAGCTCCTATAATTCACCCCTCCACTTT. The J gene is TRBJ1-6, the V gene TRBV18; D ambiguous. Germline values: CDR1 KGHSH, CDR2 LQKENI. The CDR3 has 16 residues. With 2 bases removed from V and 0 bases from J, the gap between germline ends came to 8 bases.

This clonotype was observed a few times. This CDR3 is CASREVQIYNSPLHF. The CDR3 DNA sequence: TGTGCCAGCAGGGAGGTCCAGATCTATAATTCACCCCTCCACTTT. V usage is TRBV6-1 and J usage is TRBJ1-6; D not resolved. CDR3 length: 15 amino acids. The V gene's germline CDR1 is MNHNS and CDR2 SASEGT. With 6 bases removed from V and 3 bases from J, the gap between germline ends came to 12 bases.

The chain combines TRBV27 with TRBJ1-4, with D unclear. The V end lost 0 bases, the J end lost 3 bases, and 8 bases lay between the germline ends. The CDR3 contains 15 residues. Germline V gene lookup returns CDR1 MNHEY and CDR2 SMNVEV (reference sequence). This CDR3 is CASSLSGLPNEKLFF. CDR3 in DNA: TGTGCCAGCAGTTTATCAGGGCTCCCTAATGAAAAACTGTTTTTT.

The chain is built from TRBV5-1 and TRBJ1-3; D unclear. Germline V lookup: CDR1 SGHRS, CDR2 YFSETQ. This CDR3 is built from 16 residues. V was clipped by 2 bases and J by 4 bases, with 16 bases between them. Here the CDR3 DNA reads TGCGCCAGCAGCTTATTCCTTTCAACCGACGGAAACACCATATATTTT. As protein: CASSLFLSTDGNTIYF.

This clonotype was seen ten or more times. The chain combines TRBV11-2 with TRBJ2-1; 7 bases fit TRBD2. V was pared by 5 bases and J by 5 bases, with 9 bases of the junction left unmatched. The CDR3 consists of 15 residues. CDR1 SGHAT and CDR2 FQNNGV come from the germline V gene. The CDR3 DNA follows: TGTGCCAGCAGCCTACGTCTAGCGGCAAACAATGAGCAGTTCTTC. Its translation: CASSLRLAANNEQFF.

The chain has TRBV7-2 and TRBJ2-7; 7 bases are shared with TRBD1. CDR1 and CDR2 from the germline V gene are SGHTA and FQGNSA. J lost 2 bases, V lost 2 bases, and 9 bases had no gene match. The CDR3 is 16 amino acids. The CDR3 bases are TGTGCCAGCAGCTTATCATGGGGACAGCCCCCCTACGAGCAGTACTTC. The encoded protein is CASSLSWGQPPYEQYF.

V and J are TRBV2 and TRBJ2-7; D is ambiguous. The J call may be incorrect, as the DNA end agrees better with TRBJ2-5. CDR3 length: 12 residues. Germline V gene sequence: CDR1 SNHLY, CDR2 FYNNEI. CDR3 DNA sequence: TGTGCCAGCAGTGAAAGGTGGGAGACCCAGTACTTC. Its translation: CASSERWETQYF.

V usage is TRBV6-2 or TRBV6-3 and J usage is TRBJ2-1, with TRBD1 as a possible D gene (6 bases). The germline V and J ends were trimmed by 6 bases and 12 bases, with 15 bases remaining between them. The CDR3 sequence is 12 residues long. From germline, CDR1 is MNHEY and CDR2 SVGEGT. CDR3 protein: CASRESPRGQFF. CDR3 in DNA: TGTGCCAGCAGGGAATCGCCCAGGGGGCAGTTCTTC.

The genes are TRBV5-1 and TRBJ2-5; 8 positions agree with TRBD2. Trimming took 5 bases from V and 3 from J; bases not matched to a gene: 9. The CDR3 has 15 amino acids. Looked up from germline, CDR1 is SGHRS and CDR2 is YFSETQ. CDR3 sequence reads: CASRLLGAGEETQYF. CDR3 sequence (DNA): TGCGCCAGCAGACTATTAGGAGCGGGGGAAGAGACCCAGTACTTC.

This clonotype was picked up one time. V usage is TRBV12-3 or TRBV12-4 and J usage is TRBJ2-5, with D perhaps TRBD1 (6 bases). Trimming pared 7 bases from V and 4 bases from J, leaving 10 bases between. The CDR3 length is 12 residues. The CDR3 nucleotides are TGTGCCAGCACCCGGACAGTAGAGACCCAGTACTTC. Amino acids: CASTRTVETQYF.

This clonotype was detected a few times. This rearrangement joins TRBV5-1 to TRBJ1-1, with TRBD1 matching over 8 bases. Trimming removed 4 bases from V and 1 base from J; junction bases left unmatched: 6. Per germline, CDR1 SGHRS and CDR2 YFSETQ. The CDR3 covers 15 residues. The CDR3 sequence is CASSGRTGTNTEAFF. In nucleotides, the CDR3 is TGCGCCAGCAGCGGGAGGACAGGGACGAACACTGAAGCTTTCTTT.

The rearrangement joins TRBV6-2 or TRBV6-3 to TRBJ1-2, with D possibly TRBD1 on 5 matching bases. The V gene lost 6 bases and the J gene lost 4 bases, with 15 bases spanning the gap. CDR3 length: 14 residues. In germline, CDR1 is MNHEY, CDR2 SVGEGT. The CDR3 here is CASSYPRDGYGYTF. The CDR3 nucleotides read TGTGCCAGCAGCTACCCCAGGGATGGCTATGGCTACACCTTC.